Presented here are 2 T cell receptor beta chains from one specimen sequenced in a study of T cell responses to AZD1222 COVID-19 vaccine. Data came from immunoSEQ multiplex PCR; TCRdb stores just in-frame clones and leaves some out. The sample has tens of thousands of clones, about nine tenths seen once; the top ten hold 2.8%. Sequencing used peripheral blood, obtained on day 0 of MenACWY control vaccination. Receptors originate from an adult in good health.

V is TRBV30 and J is TRBJ1-3, with unresolved D. CDR3 length equals 13 residues. The germline gives CDR1 GTSNPN, CDR2 SVGIG (reference sequence). The V end lost 4 bases, the J end lost 1 base, and 8 bases lay between the germline ends. CDR3 sequence (DNA): TGTGCCTGGAATTGGGCTTCTGGAAACACCATATATTTT. This translates into CAWNWASGNTIYF.

The chain recombines TRBV21-1 with TRBJ1-5; the table's D call TRBD1 went unverified against the DNA. TRBV21-1 corresponds to a pseudogene. CDR3 length equals 19 residues. This chain's CDR3 is CASSKAGTGGEGPNQPQHF. CDR3 DNA: TGTGCCAGCAGCAAAGCGGGGACAGGGGGTGAAGGTCCGAATCAGCCCCAGCATTTT.